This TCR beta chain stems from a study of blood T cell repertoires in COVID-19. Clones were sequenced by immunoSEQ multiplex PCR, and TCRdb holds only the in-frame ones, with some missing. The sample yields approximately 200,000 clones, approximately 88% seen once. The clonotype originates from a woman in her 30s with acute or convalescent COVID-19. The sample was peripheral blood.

The CDR3 DNA is TGTGCCAGCTGGGGACTCCCAGACTCTGGAAACACCATATATTTT. It yields the protein CASWGLPDSGNTIYF. J is TRBJ1-3 and V is TRBV6-5, with D possibly being TRBD1 (5 bases). Germline CDR1 is MNHEY and CDR2 is SVGAGI. V was pared by 8 bases and J by 0 bases, with 14 bases between. This CDR3 contains 15 residues.